These T cell receptor beta chains were read from a single sample in a study of blood T cell repertoires in COVID-19. Method: immunoSEQ multiplex PCR; TCRdb's copy keeps in-frame clones and lacks some. The table includes under 35,000 clones, about 91% detected once. Sequencing input: peripheral blood. The receptors here all came from a human donor in a cohort sampled during active COVID-19. CDR3s include the opening cysteine and the closing phenylalanine or tryptophan. D genes are given only for firm matches. Only part of the rows carry a size: once, few, many, or a class if the clone is expanded.

DNA: TGTGCCAGCAGTGAAGGATGGCGGTTGGGGACCCAGTACTTC
CDR3: CASSEGWRLGTQYF
D: -
J: TRBJ2-5
size: once
V: TRBV6-1

DNA: TGTGCCAGCTCACCACCGGGCCTCCAGCGGGGGGGCCCGAAGGGGACCCAGTACTTC
CDR3: CASSPPGLQRGGPKGTQYF
D: TRBD2
J: TRBJ2-5
size: -
V: TRBV18

DNA: TGTGCCAGCAGCTGGGATGACAGGTCTCAAGAGACCCAGTACTTC
CDR3: CASSWDDRSQETQYF
D: -
J: TRBJ2-5
size: -
V: TRBV5-4

DNA: TGCAGCGTTCACGGAGCTTTCTTT
CDR3: CSVHGAFF
D: -
J: TRBJ1-1
size: -
V: TRBV29-1

DNA: TGTGCCAGCAGTTACGAGAGTCACATTCGGGGAGCTGGGGAGCTGTTTTTT
CDR3: CASSYESHIRGAGELFF
D: -
J: TRBJ2-2
size: once
V: TRBV6-2/TRBV6-3

DNA: TGTGCCAGCAGTGTTACCCCCGGGACAGGGAATATTGCAGATACGCAGTATTTT
CDR3: CASSVTPGTGNIADTQYF
D: TRBD1
J: TRBJ2-3
size: -
V: TRBV2

DNA: TGCGCCAGCAGCTCGGGAGACACCGCTCCAAACACCATATATTTT
CDR3: CASSSGDTAPNTIYF
D: -
J: TRBJ1-3
size: -
V: TRBV5-1

DNA: TGTGCCAGCAGTTTCGGACTAGCGGGGGGGCCAGAGACCCAGTACTTC
CDR3: CASSFGLAGGPETQYF
D: TRBD2
J: TRBJ2-5
size: -
V: TRBV6-5

DNA: TGTGCCAGCAGTTTGACGGGACTAGTGGCAGAGACCCAGTACTTC
CDR3: CASSLTGLVAETQYF
D: TRBD2
J: TRBJ2-5
size: -
V: TRBV6-5

DNA: TGTGCCAGCCGGGGTGCCTTGAACACTGAAGCTTTCTTT
CDR3: CASRGALNTEAFF
D: -
J: TRBJ1-1
size: -
V: TRBV19

DNA: TGTGCCACCAGTGATACCACCGGACAGGGGGCAGACTACACCTTC
CDR3: CATSDTTGQGADYTF
D: TRBD1
J: TRBJ1-2
size: once
V: TRBV24-1

DNA: TGTGCCAGCAGTTCCCCCATTTCCAGTGGCACAGATACGCAGTATTTT
CDR3: CASSSPISSGTDTQYF
D: -
J: TRBJ2-3
size: -
V: TRBV27

DNA: TGTGCCAGCAGCCAGGGAGGCCGGGCGTCCAACTATGGCTACACCTTC
CDR3: CASSQGGRASNYGYTF
D: -
J: TRBJ1-2
size: -
V: TRBV14

DNA: TGTGCCAGCAGCTTAGGACAGCTGAACACTGAAGCTTTCTTT
CDR3: CASSLGQLNTEAFF
D: -
J: TRBJ1-1
size: -
V: TRBV11-3

DNA: TGTGCCAGCAGTCGAAGAGTTTCGCCCCTCCACTTT
CDR3: CASSRRVSPLHF
D: -
J: TRBJ1-6
size: -
V: TRBV27

DNA: TGCAGCGTTAGGATTATCAGGGGGGAGCTGTTTTTT
CDR3: CSVRIIRGELFF
D: -
J: TRBJ2-2
size: -
V: TRBV29-1

DNA: TGTGCCAGCAGCGCCGACAGGGCCGGGAATTCACCCCTCCACTTT
CDR3: CASSADRAGNSPLHF
D: TRBD1
J: TRBJ1-6
size: -
V: TRBV7-3

DNA: TGTGCCAGCAGCTTATTCAGGACTAGCGGCACAGATACGCAGTATTTT
CDR3: CASSLFRTSGTDTQYF
D: TRBD2
J: TRBJ2-3
size: -
V: TRBV7-9

DNA: TGTGCCAGCCGACTAGGGGCTTTGAACACTGAAGCTTTCTTT
CDR3: CASRLGALNTEAFF
D: -
J: TRBJ1-1
size: -
V: TRBV27

DNA: TGTGCCAGCAGCGTAGCTTTGGACACGGCGCAAGGTTGCACCTTC
CDR3: CASSVALDTAQGCTF
D: -
J: TRBJ1-2
size: -
V: TRBV9

DNA: TGTGCCAGCGCAGAGGGGACAGCTTACAATGAGCAGTTCTTC
CDR3: CASAEGTAYNEQFF
D: TRBD1
J: TRBJ2-1
size: -
V: TRBV6-4

DNA: TGTGCCAGCGGGGGGGTAAACATTCAGTACTTC
CDR3: CASGGVNIQYF
D: -
J: TRBJ2-4
size: -
V: TRBV21-1

DNA: TGTGCCAGCAGACAAGTAGCCTCCCTCTATGGCTACACCTTC
CDR3: CASRQVASLYGYTF
D: -
J: TRBJ1-2
size: -
V: TRBV6-5

DNA: TGTGCCAGCAGTGCCTGGGAGTACAATGAGCAGTTCTTC
CDR3: CASSAWEYNEQFF
D: -
J: TRBJ2-1
size: -
V: TRBV2

DNA: TGTGCCAGCAGTGTGATCGAGGGCGGGCGCGGGCCTGGAAACACCATATATTTT
CDR3: CASSVIEGGRGPGNTIYF
D: -
J: TRBJ1-3
size: -
V: TRBV6-1

DNA: TGTGCCAGCAGCCCCATGTTAGAGGGGGAGCTGTTTTTT
CDR3: CASSPMLEGELFF
D: -
J: TRBJ2-2
size: -
V: TRBV9

DNA: TGTGCTAGCAGCTCTGTCCAGGGGGAGACCCAGTACTTC
CDR3: CASSSVQGETQYF
D: -
J: TRBJ2-5
size: -
V: TRBV7-7

DNA: TGTGCCAGCAGCCGGGACCGGGACATATTAACAGATACGCAGTATTTT
CDR3: CASSRDRDILTDTQYF
D: -
J: TRBJ2-3
size: -
V: TRBV5-6

DNA: TGTGCCAGCAGCAGGGGAACCGGGGAGCTGTTTTTT
CDR3: CASSRGTGELFF
D: -
J: TRBJ2-2
size: -
V: TRBV14

DNA: TGTGCCAGCAGTTCCGCTTTCAGGGAGAACACTGAAGCTTTCTTT
CDR3: CASSSAFRENTEAFF
D: -
J: TRBJ1-1
size: once
V: TRBV6-5

DNA: TGTGCCAGCAAACGACTAGCGGGTTGGCCGGGAGATACGCAGTATTTT
CDR3: CASKRLAGWPGDTQYF
D: TRBD2
J: TRBJ2-3
size: -
V: TRBV2

DNA: TGTGCCAGCAGCTTGGGACAGGGTCGGGCAGATACGCAGTATTTT
CDR3: CASSLGQGRADTQYF
D: TRBD1
J: TRBJ2-3
size: -
V: TRBV5-4

DNA: TGCGCCAGCAGCCAAGGACTAGCGGGAGGGCCGGGCGGCAATGAGCAGTTCTTC
CDR3: CASSQGLAGGPGGNEQFF
D: TRBD2
J: TRBJ2-1
size: once
V: TRBV4-3

DNA: TGCGCCAGCAGCCTTGCGGATTACTACAATGAGCAGTTCTTC
CDR3: CASSLADYYNEQFF
D: -
J: TRBJ2-1
size: -
V: TRBV5-1

DNA: TGCAGCGTGGACAAGACAGGGACCACAGATACGCAGTATTTT
CDR3: CSVDKTGTTDTQYF
D: TRBD1
J: TRBJ2-3
size: -
V: TRBV29-1

DNA: TGTGCCAGCAGCTTACAGGGGGTTCCGAACACTGAAGCTTTCTTT
CDR3: CASSLQGVPNTEAFF
D: TRBD1
J: TRBJ1-1
size: -
V: TRBV7-2

DNA: TGTGCCAGTACCAACTCACAGGGTTATGGCTACACCTTC
CDR3: CASTNSQGYGYTF
D: -
J: TRBJ1-2
size: -
V: TRBV19

DNA: TGTGCCAGCTCACCAATCCAGGGCGCAATGAACACTGAAGCTTTCTTT
CDR3: CASSPIQGAMNTEAFF
D: -
J: TRBJ1-1
size: -
V: TRBV18

DNA: TGTGCCAGCAGTGAAGGTCAGGGACTAGGGACAGATACGCAGTATTTT
CDR3: CASSEGQGLGTDTQYF
D: TRBD2
J: TRBJ2-3
size: -
V: TRBV6-1

DNA: TGTGCCAGCAGCTCTAGGGAACACCAGGGTTCACCCCTCCACTTT
CDR3: CASSSREHQGSPLHF
D: -
J: TRBJ1-6
size: once
V: TRBV5-4

DNA: TGTGCCAGCAGCCAAGATCAGGGGCCTGAGTATTTT
CDR3: CASSQDQGPEYF
D: -
J: TRBJ1-5
size: -
V: TRBV4-2

DNA: TGTGCCATCAGTGAGTCTAGGGTTCAGGGATTATCTGGAAACACCATATATTTT
CDR3: CAISESRVQGLSGNTIYF
D: -
J: TRBJ1-3
size: -
V: TRBV10-3

DNA: TGCGCCAGCAGCCAGACTCCCACATTAATAGGGGAGCTGTTTTTT
CDR3: CASSQTPTLIGELFF
D: -
J: TRBJ2-2
size: -
V: TRBV4-3

DNA: TGCGCCAGCAGCCAGACTAGCACCTCTGGGGCCAACGTCCTGACTTTC
CDR3: CASSQTSTSGANVLTF
D: TRBD2
J: TRBJ2-6
size: -
V: TRBV4-1

DNA: TGTGCCACCAGTGATCCTAACAGTAGCGGGAATGAAAAACTGTTTTTT
CDR3: CATSDPNSSGNEKLFF
D: -
J: TRBJ1-4
size: -
V: TRBV24-1

DNA: TGCGCCAGCAGCTTGGACGGCTATGGCTACACCTTC
CDR3: CASSLDGYGYTF
D: -
J: TRBJ1-2
size: few
V: TRBV5-1

DNA: TGTGCCATCAGGGGGGACACCTCGAACACTGAAGCTTTCTTT
CDR3: CAIRGDTSNTEAFF
D: -
J: TRBJ1-1
size: -
V: TRBV10-3

DNA: TGTGCCAGCAGCTTAGACCTAGCGGGAGGGCGGAGAGATACGCAGTATTTT
CDR3: CASSLDLAGGRRDTQYF
D: TRBD2
J: TRBJ2-3
size: once
V: TRBV7-2

DNA: TGTGCCACCAGTGACTTTGGACAGACAGACACCGGGGAGCTGTTTTTT
CDR3: CATSDFGQTDTGELFF
D: -
J: TRBJ2-2
size: -
V: TRBV24-1

DNA: TGTGCCAGCAGTGTCCGAGATACGCAGTATTTT
CDR3: CASSVRDTQYF
D: -
J: TRBJ2-3
size: -
V: TRBV12-3/TRBV12-4

DNA: TGTGCCAGCAGTCAACAGGGAGGCAATCAGCCCCAGCATTTT
CDR3: CASSQQGGNQPQHF
D: -
J: TRBJ1-5
size: -
V: TRBV6-4